Shown below are 20 T cell receptor beta chains from a single sample sequenced in a study of beta chain features in type 1 diabetes. The whole isolated RNA underwent reverse transcription, so sequencing captured expressed TCRB transcripts. Some clones are missing from TCRdb's copy, which holds only in-frame ones; the method was immunoSEQ multiplex PCR. The table shows 300,000 to 350,000 clones, with around 7.6% occurring only once. The specimen was central memory CD4+ T cells from blood. The receptors originated from a woman aged 18-29 years in good health.

The chain has TRBV15 and TRBJ2-7; D remains ambiguous. CDR1 is LNHNV and CDR2 is YYDKDF in the germline V gene (reference sequence). The CDR3 runs to 13 residues. The ends were cut back, 0 bases at V and 7 bases at J, with 10 bases in the middle. CDR3 residues: CATSRDLGWEQYF. The CDR3 region has the DNA TGTGCCACCAGCAGAGATCTAGGGTGGGAGCAGTACTTC.

V gene TRBV6-5 combines with J gene TRBJ1-5; tentatively, D is TRBD1 (5 bases). This CDR3 is built from 14 residues. Trimming shortened V by 6 bases and J by 2 bases, and 11 bases separated the two germline ends. Per germline, CDR1 MNHEY and CDR2 SVGAGI. CDR3 nucleotides: TGTGCCAGCAGCCTCAGGGAGGGCAATCAGCCCCAGCATTTT. Translated: CASSLREGNQPQHF.

A few counts support this clone. The chain recombines TRBV2 with TRBJ1-4; D is unresolved. Trimming shortened V by 4 bases and J by 4 bases, and 10 bases separated the two germline ends. Germline CDR1 reads SNHLY; CDR2 reads FYNNEI. CDR3 length: 14 amino acids. The CDR3 DNA reads as TGTGCCAGCAGTGGGAACGGATTTAATGAAAAACTGTTTTTT. This encodes CASSGNGFNEKLFF.

The table lists this clone with a few counts. Given a much more abundant clone one base away, this may be a read error. The chain couples TRBV7-2 to TRBJ2-1, with D uncertain. Germline V gene sequence: CDR1 SGHTA, CDR2 FQGNSA. Trimming left V 5 bases short and J 5 bases short, with 10 bases between. The CDR3 has 13 residues. CDR3 protein: CASSAMGNNEQFF. The CDR3 bases are TGTGCCAGCAGCGCCATGGGGAACAATGAGCAGTTCTTC.

The rearrangement uses TRBV2 and TRBJ2-5, with TRBD1 identical over 7 bases. V lost 8 bases to trimming and J lost 3 bases; unmatched junction nucleotides: 6. The germline V gene has CDR1 SNHLY and CDR2 FYNNEI. This CDR3 is built from 13 residues. The CDR3 protein is CASGYRGEETQYF. DNA of the CDR3: TGTGCCAGCGGGTACAGGGGCGAAGAGACCCAGTACTTC. The full variable domain, with the rest looked up from reference TRBV2 and TRBJ2-5, is EPEVTQTPSHQVTQMGQEVILRCVPISNHLYFYWYRQILGQKVEFLVSFYNNEISEKSEIFDDQFSVERPDGSNFTLKIRSTKLEDSAMYFCASGYRGEETQYFGPGTRLLVL.

In regard to this clone: In the same sample, other DNA sequences code for this CDR3. CDR3 DNA sequence: TGTGCCAGCAGTCGACAGAGCTCCTACAATGAGCAGTTCTTC. It encodes CASSRQSSYNEQFF. This chain uses TRBV6-5 with TRBJ2-1; possible D gene TRBD1, 5 bases. This CDR3 has 14 amino acids. The V gene lost 5 bases and the J gene lost 0 bases, with 8 bases spanning the gap. The germline gives CDR1 MNHEY, CDR2 SVGAGI.

This clone was picked up a small number of times. CDR3 in amino acids: CASSYSQGVTTEAFF. CDR3 bases: TGTGCCAGCAGTTACTCGCAGGGGGTAACCACTGAAGCTTTCTTT. The chain links TRBV6-5 to TRBJ1-1; 7 bases align to TRBD1. V trimming: 0 bases; J trimming: 4 bases; junction bases outside the gene matches: 5. The CDR3 length is 15 residues. CDR1 is MNHEY, CDR2 SVGAGI, per germline.

This clone was observed a handful of times. The chain employs TRBV29-1 and TRBJ2-5, with a weak D call TRBD2 (5 bases). From germline, CDR1 is SQVTM and CDR2 ANQGSEA. The CDR3 is 14 residues long. Trimming shortened V by 4 bases and J by 4 bases, and 16 bases separated the two germline ends. CDR3 region: CSVGESGGIETQYF. CDR3 sequence (DNA): TGCAGCGTTGGGGAGTCGGGCGGCATAGAGACCCAGTACTTC.

The rearrangement uses TRBV6-5 and TRBJ2-7; a weak D match, TRBD1 (5 bases). Between the trimmed V and J ends, which lost 5 bases and 2 bases, there was a span of 13 bases. There are 14 residues in the CDR3. Germline loops: CDR1 MNHEY, CDR2 SVGAGI. The CDR3 loop is CASSPPSRAYEQYF. CDR3 sequence (DNA): TGTGCCAGCAGTCCACCCTCCAGGGCCTACGAGCAGTACTTC.

The chain recombines TRBV11-3 with TRBJ2-1; D could derive from TRBD1 or TRBD2 (6 bases each). V dropped 1 base and J dropped 5 bases, with 12 bases sitting between them. Germline V lookup: CDR1 SGHNT, CDR2 YENEEA. The length of the CDR3 is 15 residues. This CDR3 reads CASSLVRGHDNEQFF. The DNA for the CDR3 is TGTGCCAGCAGCTTAGTACGGGGGCACGACAATGAGCAGTTCTTC.

In its sample, this clone was seen a few times. The chain carries TRBV6-1 and TRBJ1-3; D not certain. This CDR3 is built from 12 residues. V lost 8 bases, J lost 2 bases, and 7 bases lay in between. Germline CDR1 MNHNS, CDR2 SASEGT. The CDR3 loop is CASGSAGNTIYF. As DNA, the CDR3 is TGTGCCAGCGGTAGTGCTGGAAACACCATATATTTT.

The rearrangement uses TRBV4-2 and TRBJ2-5, with 8 bases aligning to TRBD2. The germline CDR1 and CDR2 sequences are LGHNA and YNFKEQ. V shed 4 bases and J 3 bases; nucleotides not matched to a gene: 4. The CDR3 is 14 amino acids. CDR3 sequence reads: CASSRRLAKETQYF. Here the CDR3 DNA reads TGTGCCAGCAGCCGACGACTAGCGAAAGAGACCCAGTACTTC.

This sequence joins TRBV29-1 and TRBJ1-4; D possibly corresponds to TRBD1 (5 bases). The CDR3 loop spans 13 amino acids. Germline V gene data show CDR1 as SQVTM and CDR2 as ANQGSEA. V lost 6 bases, J lost 7 bases, and 15 bases lay in between. Written as DNA, the CDR3 is TGCAGCGTGGCCCTGACAGTCAGTGAAAAACTGTTTTTT. This sequence encodes CSVALTVSEKLFF.

The chain couples TRBV7-6 to TRBJ2-5; tentatively, D is TRBD2 (5 bases). The germline CDR1 and CDR2 sequences are SGHVS and FNYEAQ. The CDR3 is 14 residues long. V was shortened by 0 bases and J by 3 bases, with 8 bases between the two germline ends. Here the CDR3 DNA reads TGTGCCAGCAGCTTAGCTTACGGGAAAGAGACCCAGTACTTC. It is translated as CASSLAYGKETQYF. Drawing the rest from reference TRBV7-6 and TRBJ2-5, the complete variable domain is GAGVSQSPRYKVTKRGQDVALRCDPISGHVSLYWYRQALGQGPEFLTYFNYEAQQDKSGLPNDRFSAERPEGSISTLTIQRTEQRDSAMYRCASSLAYGKETQYFGPGTRLLVL.

This clone showed up many times. V and J are TRBV6-1 and TRBJ2-5, with D unclear. V gave up 6 bases and J gave up 4 bases, with 12 bases separating them. CDR1 MNHNS and CDR2 SASEGT come from the germline V gene. This CDR3 is 13 amino acids long. CDR3 in DNA: TGTGCCAGCAGATCTCCGGCTGGAGAGACCCAGTACTTC. Its translation: CASRSPAGETQYF.

This clone was seen more than once but under ten times. This chain connects TRBV6-6 to TRBJ2-1; D may be TRBD2 (5 bases). The germline V and J ends were trimmed by 10 bases and 0 bases, with 13 bases remaining between them. Germline V gene lookup returns CDR1 MNHNY and CDR2 SVGAGI (reference sequence). The CDR3 is made up of 14 amino acids. The CDR3 DNA follows: TGTGCCACCGTTAGCGCGAGCTCCTACAATGAGCAGTTCTTC. This codes for CATVSASSYNEQFF.

This chain links TRBV5-1 with TRBJ2-6, with D uncertain. The V and J ends lost 3 bases and 0 bases respectively, with 4 bases between them. The germline V gene has CDR1 SGHRS and CDR2 YFSETQ. The CDR3 runs to 14 residues. CDR3 protein: CASSSDSGANVLTF. CDR3 DNA sequence: TGCGCCAGCAGCTCCGACTCTGGGGCCAACGTCCTGACTTTC.

The V call is TRBV18, the J call TRBJ2-1, with D perhaps TRBD1 (6 bases). This CDR3 is 12 amino acids long. Germline assignment: CDR1 KGHSH and CDR2 LQKENI. V was pared by 6 bases and J by 9 bases, with 12 bases between. CDR3 coding DNA: TGTGCCAGCTCCTCAGGGGATATTGAGCAGTTCTTC. It codes for CASSSGDIEQFF.

The CDR3 nucleotides are TGCGCCAGCAGCTTGAGCTTAACGTCCCAGGAGAATGGCTACACCTTC. Residues: CASSLSLTSQENGYTF. The V and J genes are TRBV5-1 and TRBJ1-2; D remains unclear. V was pared by 1 base and J by 6 bases, with 19 bases between. The length of the CDR3 is 16 residues. The V gene's germline CDR1 is SGHRS and CDR2 YFSETQ.

The CDR3 coding sequence is TGTGCCAGCAGCTTAGCCGTCGAGACCCAGTACTTC. It is translated as CASSLAVETQYF. This chain joins TRBV7-9 and TRBJ2-5, with no clear D. Looked up from germline, CDR1 is SEHNR and CDR2 is FQNEAQ (reference sequence). Trimming pared 0 bases from V and 5 bases from J, leaving 4 bases between. The CDR3 extends over 12 amino acids. The full variable domain, rest sourced from reference TRBV7-9 and TRBJ2-5, is DTGVSQNPRHKITKRGQNVTFRCDPISEHNRLYWYRQTLGQGPEFLTYFQNEAQLEKSRLLSDRFSAERPKGSFSTLEIQRTEQGDSAMYLCASSLAVETQYFGPGTRLLVL.